A single T cell receptor beta chain is shown here with its context. The entry originates in a study of blood T cell repertoires in COVID-19. For the study at large: Collection of acute and convalescent COVID-19 samples took place in the United States, Italy and Spain. PBMCs, B-cell-depleted T cells, or T cells provided the cDNA or gDNA that made up the material.

Per the original data handling: Quantification of nucleated cells was approximated via reference gene primer amplification. TCRdb keeps only in-frame clones here, not all; method: immunoSEQ multiplex PCR. V and J calls plus clone size are reproduced from that table; the DNA served to infer D and trimming. Of approximately 110,000 clones in the sample, roughly 84% were seen once. Sequencing was performed on peripheral blood. The sequence was collected from a woman aged 80 or over with active or convalescent COVID-19.

CDR3 nucleotide sequence: TGTGCCAGCAGCCAGGGACAGGGAACTAATGAAAAACTGTTTTTT. It codes for CASSQGQGTNEKLFF. The chain employs TRBV2 and TRBJ1-4, with TRBD1 matching 9 bases. Germline CDR1 SNHLY, CDR2 FYNNEI. V lost 6 bases to trimming and J lost 1 base; unmatched junction nucleotides: 3. The length of the CDR3 is 15 residues.